A single sample is the source of the 19 T cell receptor beta chains below, sequenced in a study of shared T cell receptors in the human thymus. Produced via immunoSEQ multiplex PCR; TCRdb's table is partial and in-frame only. This sample has hundreds of thousands of clones, with about 89% found just once. A further study also used this sample, focusing on human thymus T cells.

Sequenced sample: thymocytes. All receptors derive from a boy under three years old with a congenital heart defect.

This clone was counted a single time. The CDR3 sequence is CASSFQTSGGPDTQYF. The CDR3, as DNA: TGCGCCAGCAGCTTTCAGACTAGCGGGGGGCCGGATACGCAGTATTTT. V and J are TRBV5-1 and TRBJ2-3; 13 nucleotides agree with TRBD2. From germline, CDR1 is SGHRS and CDR2 YFSETQ. With V trimmed by 2 bases and J by 6 bases, 6 bases remained unmatched. The CDR3 spans 16 residues. The full variable domain, in which reference TRBV5-1 and TRBJ2-3 provide the parts outside the CDR3, is KAGVTQTPRYLIKTRGQQVTLSCSPISGHRSVSWYQQTPGQGLQFLFEYFSETQRNKGNFPGRFSGRQFSNSRSEMNVSTLELGDSALYLCASSFQTSGGPDTQYFGPGTRLTVL.

V gene TRBV15 combines with J gene TRBJ1-5, with TRBD1 identical over 8 bases. V was pared by 4 bases and J by 2 bases, with 4 bases of the junction left unmatched. The CDR3 contains 15 residues. CDR1 and CDR2 (germline): LNHNV, YYDKDF (reference sequence). The CDR3 reads CATSKTDRGNQPQHF. The DNA for the CDR3 is TGTGCCACCAGCAAAACGGACAGGGGCAATCAGCCCCAGCATTTT. Full variable domain (rest looked up from reference TRBV15 and TRBJ1-5): DAMVIQNPRYQVTQFGKPVTLSCSQTLNHNVMYWYQQKSSQAPKLLFHYYDKDFNNEADTPDNFQSRRPNTSFCFLDIRSPGLGDTAMYLCATSKTDRGNQPQHFGDGTRLSIL.

The chain uses TRBV7-9 and TRBJ1-6, with TRBD1 matching 9 bases. The germline CDR1 and CDR2 sequences are SEHNR and FQNEAQ (reference sequence). V dropped 4 bases and J dropped 7; count of bases not matched to a gene: 5. CDR3 length equals 15 residues. The CDR3 protein is CASSYRQGVNSPLHF. The CDR3 bases are TGTGCCAGCAGCTACCGACAGGGGGTCAATTCACCCCTCCACTTT.

This clone was counted once. The chain employs TRBV12-5 and TRBJ2-1, with 10 bases aligning to TRBD2. Germline CDR1 LGHNT, CDR2 FRNRAP. This CDR3 has 15 residues. V dropped 6 bases and J dropped 6; count of bases not matched to a gene: 8. CDR3 in DNA: TGTGCTAGTGGATTAGCGGGAGGTGGGGCCAATGAGCAGTTCTTC. It translates to CASGLAGGGANEQFF.

This clone has only one observation. DNA for the CDR3: TGTGCCAGCAGCGTAGGGGCTTTAGAGACCCAGTACTTC. Residues: CASSVGALETQYF. The chain uses TRBV9 and TRBJ2-5; the D is unclear. Germline CDR1 is SGDLS and CDR2 is YYNGEE. Trimming shortened V by 0 bases and J by 4 bases, and 7 bases separated the two germline ends. CDR3 length: 13 amino acids.

The chain combines TRBV5-4 with TRBJ1-3; maybe TRBD1 (5 bases). V lost 4 bases and J 0 bases, leaving 11 bases between the germline ends. The germline V gene encodes CDR1 SGHNT and CDR2 YYREEE (reference sequence). The CDR3 contains 15 residues. The CDR3 nucleotides are TGTGCCAGCAGCCGACCTAGGGGCTCTGGAAACACCATATATTTT. It specifies CASSRPRGSGNTIYF.

This chain uses TRBV19 with TRBJ1-1, with TRBD1 identical over 8 bases. The CDR3 contains 15 residues. V was clipped by 1 base and J by 1 base; unmatched bases: 2. Germline V gene sequence: CDR1 LNHDA, CDR2 SQIVND (reference sequence). CDR3 nucleotide sequence: TGTGCCAGTAGTATAGTGGGGACAGGGAACACTGAAGCTTTCTTT. This translates into CASSIVGTGNTEAFF.

Comments on this clone: Distinct nucleotide sequences in the sample also encode this CDR3. The chain combines TRBV19 with TRBJ1-5, with 9 bases fitting TRBD1. V shed 4 bases and J 5 bases; nucleotides not matched to a gene: 3. The CDR3 is 14 residues long. CDR1 is LNHDA and CDR2 is SQIVND in the germline V gene (reference sequence). CDR3 DNA: TGTGCCAGTAGTACGGGACAGGGCTATCAGCCCCAGCATTTT. Translation gives CASSTGQGYQPQHF.

This clone was observed once. The chain links TRBV6-5 to TRBJ2-7, with unresolved D. Germline assignment: CDR1 MNHEY and CDR2 SVGAGI. Trimming took off 2 bases at V and 4 bases at J, with 6 bases between the two ends. The CDR3 covers 12 residues. CDR3: CASSYPNYEQYF. The DNA for the CDR3 is TGTGCCAGCAGTTACCCCAATTACGAGCAGTACTTC.

The chain carries TRBV10-3 and TRBJ2-1, with 14 bases identical to TRBD2. The ends lost 0 bases at V and 5 bases at J; junction bases unmatched: 9. CDR1 ENHRY and CDR2 SYGVKD come from the germline V gene. The CDR3 covers 19 residues. DNA of the CDR3: TGTGCCATCAGTGAGTCGAAAAGGGGACTAGCGGGAGAAGACAATGAGCAGTTCTTC. Protein product: CAISESKRGLAGEDNEQFF.

V and J are TRBV19 and TRBJ1-5, with a tentative D call TRBD1 (5 bases). The CDR3 totals 16 residues. Germline CDR1 is LNHDA and CDR2 is SQIVND (reference sequence). V lost 1 base to trimming and J lost 2 bases, with 12 bases between them. As DNA, the CDR3 is TGTGCCAGTAGTATAGGGGAAGGGGAGGGCAATCAGCCCCAGCATTTT. Translation gives CASSIGEGEGNQPQHF.

The chain combines TRBV5-6 with TRBJ1-1; D not certain. The V end lost 1 base, the J end lost 1 base, and 5 bases lay between the germline ends. Germline-derived CDR1 and CDR2 are SGHDT and YYEEEE. The CDR3 extends over 13 amino acids. The CDR3 sequence: CASSLRGNTEAFF. The CDR3 nucleotides are TGTGCCAGCAGCTTGCGGGGGAACACTGAAGCTTTCTTT.

The V call is TRBV7-8, the J call TRBJ1-4; TRBD1 agrees at 7 bases. Per germline, CDR1 SGHVS and CDR2 FQNEAQ. V gave up 5 bases and J gave up 2 bases; unmatched junction bases: 5. CDR3 length: 15 amino acids. The CDR3 loop reads CASSPQGVTNEKLFF. CDR3 in DNA: TGTGCCAGCAGCCCGCAGGGGGTGACTAATGAAAAACTGTTTTTT.

The chain combines TRBV30 with TRBJ1-4; no clear D. Trimming took 4 bases from V and 8 from J, leaving 14 bases between them. CDR1 GTSNPN and CDR2 SVGIG come from the germline V gene (reference sequence). The CDR3 covers 13 residues. The CDR3 nucleotides are TGTGCCTGGAATGTGGCGGGCCGAGAAAAACTGTTTTTT. It encodes CAWNVAGREKLFF.

This clone is a singleton in its sample. The CDR3 nucleotides read TGTGCCAGCAGCCAAGAGGCTAGCGGGGGCTACAATGAGCAGTTCTTC. Protein product: CASSQEASGGYNEQFF. The V and J genes are TRBV14 and TRBJ2-1; TRBD2 agrees at 10 bases. V was pared by 0 bases and J by 3 bases, with 2 bases of the junction left unmatched. The CDR3 runs to 16 residues. CDR1 is SGHDN and CDR2 is FVKESK in the germline V gene. The full variable domain, its missing parts supplied by reference TRBV14 and TRBJ2-1, is EAGVTQFPSHSVIEKGQTVTLRCDPISGHDNLYWYRRVMGKEIKFLLHFVKESKQDESGMPNNRFLAERTGGTYSTLKVQPAELEDSGVYFCASSQEASGGYNEQFFGPGTRLTVL.

This clone was detected only once. The V and J genes are TRBV7-9 and TRBJ1-2, with TRBD1 matching 9 bases. J lost 7 bases, V lost 5 bases, and 5 bases had no gene match. CDR1 and CDR2 from the germline V gene are SEHNR and FQNEAQ (reference sequence). This CDR3 is built from 13 residues. CDR3 sequence reads: CASSPGQGPGYTF. In DNA, the CDR3 is TGTGCCAGCAGCCCTGGACAGGGGCCTGGCTACACCTTC.

The chain employs TRBV27 and TRBJ2-5; unclear D gene. Judging by the DNA end, TRBJ2-7 fits better; the J call may be wrong. The CDR3 extends over 14 amino acids. Germline CDR1 and CDR2: MNHEY and SMNVEV (reference sequence). CDR3 in amino acids: CASSPHPKLYEQYF. CDR3 sequence (DNA): TGTGCCAGCAGTCCGCACCCCAAGCTATACGAGCAGTACTTC.

CDR3 nucleotide sequence: TGTGCCAGCAGCTTAGGAAAGCGGGACGTCTGCAATGAGCAGTTCTTC. Translating it yields CASSLGKRDVCNEQFF. This rearrangement joins TRBV7-9 to TRBJ2-1; TRBD2 matches 7 bases. J gave up 6 bases and V 1 base, and 9 bases lay outside the gene matches. CDR1 is SEHNR, CDR2 FQNEAQ, per germline (reference sequence). CDR3 size: 16 residues.

The chain combines TRBV18 with TRBJ2-7, with D maybe TRBD2 (7 bases). The germline V gene has CDR1 KGHSH and CDR2 LQKENI. The CDR3 contains 21 residues. The V end lost 3 bases, the J end lost 2 bases, and 32 bases lay between the germline ends. CDR3: CASSPAGHLRGLRVRPYEQYF. The CDR3 coding sequence is TGTGCCAGCTCACCTGCCGGCCACCTGCGGGGGCTTCGAGTTCGTCCCTACGAGCAGTACTTC. The variable domain in full, with the rest retrieved from reference TRBV18 and TRBJ2-7, is NAGVMQNPRHLVRRRGQEARLRCSPMKGHSHVYWYRQLPEEGLKFMVYLQKENIIDESGMPKERFSAEFPKEGPSILRIQQVVRGDSAAYFCASSPAGHLRGLRVRPYEQYFGPGTRLTVT.